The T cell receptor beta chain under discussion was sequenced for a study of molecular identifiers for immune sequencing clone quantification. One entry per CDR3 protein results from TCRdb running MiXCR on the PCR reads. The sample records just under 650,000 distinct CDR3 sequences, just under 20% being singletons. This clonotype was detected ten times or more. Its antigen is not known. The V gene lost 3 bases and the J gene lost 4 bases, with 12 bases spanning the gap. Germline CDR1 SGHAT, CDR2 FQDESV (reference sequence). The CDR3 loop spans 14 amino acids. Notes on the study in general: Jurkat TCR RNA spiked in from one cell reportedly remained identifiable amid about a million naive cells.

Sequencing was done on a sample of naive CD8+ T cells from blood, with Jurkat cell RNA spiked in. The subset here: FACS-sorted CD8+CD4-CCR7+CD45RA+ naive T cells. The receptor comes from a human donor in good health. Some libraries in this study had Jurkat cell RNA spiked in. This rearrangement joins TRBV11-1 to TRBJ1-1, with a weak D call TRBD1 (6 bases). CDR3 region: CASSLGGRSTEAFF. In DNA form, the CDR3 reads TGTGCCAGCAGCTTGGGGGGGCGAAGCACTGAAGCTTTCTTT. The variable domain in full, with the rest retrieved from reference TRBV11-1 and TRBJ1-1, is EAEVAQSPRYKITEKSQAVAFWCDPISGHATLYWYRQILGQGPELLVQFQDESVVDDSQLPKDRFSAERLKGVDSTLKIQPAELGDSAMYLCASSLGGRSTEAFFGQGTRLTVV.